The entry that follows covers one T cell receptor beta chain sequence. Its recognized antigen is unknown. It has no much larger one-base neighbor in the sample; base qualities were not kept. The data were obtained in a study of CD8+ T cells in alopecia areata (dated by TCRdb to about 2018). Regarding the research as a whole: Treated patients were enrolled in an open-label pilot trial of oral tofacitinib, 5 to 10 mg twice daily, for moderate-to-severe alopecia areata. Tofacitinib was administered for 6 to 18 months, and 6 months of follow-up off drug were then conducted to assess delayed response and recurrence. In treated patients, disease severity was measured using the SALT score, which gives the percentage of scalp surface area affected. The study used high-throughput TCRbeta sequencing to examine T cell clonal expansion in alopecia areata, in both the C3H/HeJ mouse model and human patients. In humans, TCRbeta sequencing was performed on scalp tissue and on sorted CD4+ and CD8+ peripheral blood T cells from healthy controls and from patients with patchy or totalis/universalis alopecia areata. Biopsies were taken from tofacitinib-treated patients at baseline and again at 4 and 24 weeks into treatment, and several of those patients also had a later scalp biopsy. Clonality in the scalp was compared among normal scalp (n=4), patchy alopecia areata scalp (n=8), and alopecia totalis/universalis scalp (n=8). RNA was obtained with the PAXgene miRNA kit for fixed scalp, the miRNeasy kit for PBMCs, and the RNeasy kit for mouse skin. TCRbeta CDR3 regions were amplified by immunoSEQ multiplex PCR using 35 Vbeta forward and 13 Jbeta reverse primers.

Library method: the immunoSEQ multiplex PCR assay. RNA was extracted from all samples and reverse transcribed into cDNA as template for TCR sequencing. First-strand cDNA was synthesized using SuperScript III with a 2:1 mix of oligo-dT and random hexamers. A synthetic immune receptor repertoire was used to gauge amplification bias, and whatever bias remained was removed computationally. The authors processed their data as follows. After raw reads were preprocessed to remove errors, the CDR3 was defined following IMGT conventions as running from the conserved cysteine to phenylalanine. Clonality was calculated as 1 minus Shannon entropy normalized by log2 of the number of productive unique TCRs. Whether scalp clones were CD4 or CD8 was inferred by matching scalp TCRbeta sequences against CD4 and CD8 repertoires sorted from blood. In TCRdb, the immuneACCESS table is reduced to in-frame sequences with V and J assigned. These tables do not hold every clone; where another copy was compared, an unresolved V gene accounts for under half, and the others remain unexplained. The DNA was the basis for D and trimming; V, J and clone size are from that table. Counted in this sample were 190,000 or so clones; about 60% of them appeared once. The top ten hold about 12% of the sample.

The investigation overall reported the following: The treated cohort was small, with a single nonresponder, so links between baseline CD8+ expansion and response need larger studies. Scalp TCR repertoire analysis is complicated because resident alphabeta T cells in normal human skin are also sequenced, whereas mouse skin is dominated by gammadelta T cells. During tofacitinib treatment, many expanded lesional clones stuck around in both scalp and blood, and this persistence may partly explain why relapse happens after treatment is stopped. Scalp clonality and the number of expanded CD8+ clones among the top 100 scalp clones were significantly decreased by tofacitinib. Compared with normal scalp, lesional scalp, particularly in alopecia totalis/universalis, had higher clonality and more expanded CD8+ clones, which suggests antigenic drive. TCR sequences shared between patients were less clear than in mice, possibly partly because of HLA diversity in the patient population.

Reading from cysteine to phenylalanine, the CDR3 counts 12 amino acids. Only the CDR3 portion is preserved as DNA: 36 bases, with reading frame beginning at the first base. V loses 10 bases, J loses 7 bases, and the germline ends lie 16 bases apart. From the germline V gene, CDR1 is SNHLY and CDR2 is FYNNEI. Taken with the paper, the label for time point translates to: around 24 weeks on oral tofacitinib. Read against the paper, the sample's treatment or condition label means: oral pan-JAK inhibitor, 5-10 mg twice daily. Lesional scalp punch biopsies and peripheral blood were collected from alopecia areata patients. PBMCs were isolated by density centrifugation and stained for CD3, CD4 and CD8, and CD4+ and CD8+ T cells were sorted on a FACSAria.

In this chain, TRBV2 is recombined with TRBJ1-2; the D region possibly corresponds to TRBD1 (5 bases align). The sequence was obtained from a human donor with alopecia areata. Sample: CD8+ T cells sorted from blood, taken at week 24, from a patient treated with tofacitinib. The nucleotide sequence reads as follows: TGTGCCAACATGAAAAGGGGAGGTGGCTACACCTTC. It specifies CANMKRGGGYTF.